Given below is one TCR beta chain in context. The clone's antigen remains unknown. Base qualities are not provided; no much larger clone lies one nucleotide away. Including cysteine and phenylalanine, the CDR3 has 14 amino acids. The CDR3 DNA has 42 bases and is translated from base 1. V is cut back by 4 bases and J by 8 bases, with 6 bases in the junction unmatched. CDR1 and CDR2 were assigned from the germline V gene (reference sequence) as SEHNR and FQNEAQ. The data stem from a study of shared clonotypes between healthy human individuals (dated by TCRdb to 2019 to 2021). About the study as a whole: The cohort included three men and a couple of women between 18 and 49 years of age. For each donor, three plates each were used for CD4 naive and CD4 memory, two plates were used for CD8 naive, and one plate was used for CD8 memory. To estimate repertoire size and how much clonotype sharing occurs between individuals, the study deeply sequenced the blood TCR repertoires of five healthy adults. Libraries were prepared and TCR repertoires were sequenced by different laboratories using diverse techniques, in order to increase sequencing depth and limit assay-specific biases. Between about 0.9 and 9 billion PBMCs per donor were obtained by leukapheresis. Results and caveats for the whole study, not just this receptor: Incomplete sequencing was indicated by rarefaction of sorted-subset datasets, despite the large sequencing depth. About 5% of naive CD4, 3.5% of naive CD8, 2% to 2.5% of memory CD4, and about 0.4% of memory CD8 clonotypes were shared across a few donors. Larger estimated clonotype richness was generally found for naive subsets than for memory subsets. Because the study included a small number of donors, the genetic and exposure-history diversity represented was limited. Clonotypes shared by all four sorted-subset donors showed higher generation probabilities than non-shared clonotypes. Based on pairwise subsampling, the degree of clonotype sharing among donors was expected to be affected by sequencing depth. Sampling was limited to blood, and TCR repertoires in tissue likely differ from TCR repertoires in blood.

CD8 naive samples were CD45RO-negative cells positively selected for CCR7, giving a CD45RA+CCR7+ population that excluded TemRA cells. Healthy HIV-negative adults with no recently reported acute infections or vaccinations were included as donors. All donors were Caucasian adults living in Nashville, Tennessee, USA. Blood was collected by leukapheresis, and PBMCs were isolated by Ficoll-Histopaque density gradient centrifugation and then cryopreserved in liquid nitrogen vapor phase. Purity and quantity of every magnetically sorted T cell population were checked by analytical flow cytometry. From each sorted fraction, genomic DNA was isolated and quantified by UV absorbance on a Nanodrop 2000c. Using the deep immunoSEQ assay, multiplex PCR amplified TCR CDR3 regions from genomic DNA. Genomic DNA extracted from each cell subset was distributed evenly over all wells of several immunoSEQ 96-well plates, and each plate served as one replicate. For sorted subsets, each replicate PCR was loaded with about 200 ng genomic DNA, equivalent to 30,000 or so T cell genomes. Purified libraries were quantified with a Qubit 3.0 fluorometer, sized on a Bioanalyzer 2100, and re-quantified with the KAPA Library Quantification kit. Every immunoSEQ 96-well plate was sequenced on a dedicated single-read 150-cycle Illumina NextSeq 550 flow cell. For the original study's pipeline: Because only junctional sequences without quality scores were contained in the immunoSEQ output, filtering matching that applied to full-length reads could not be performed. To assign V/J genes and CDR3, sequences were annotated against IMGT germline references using PyIR, a Python wrapper for IgBLAST v1.9. Any read was removed if the V/J assignment was weak (E-value above 1e-6), the CDR3 was missing, or the read contained stop codons, out-of-frame junctions, or ambiguous translated residues. V3J clonotypes were defined as sequences sharing the same inferred V gene, J gene, and CDR3 amino acid sequence. To compute the percentage overlap between repertoires, the number of shared unique clonotypes was divided by the size of the smaller repertoire. Repertoire richness was assessed with RTK rarefaction, the Chao1 estimator, and Recon v2.1 estimates of unobserved clonotypes. For all TCRbeta clonotypes obtained by the gDNA method from four donors, generation probabilities were computed with OLGA. In TCRdb, the immuneACCESS table is reduced to in-frame sequences with V and J assigned. These tables do not hold every clone; where another copy was compared, an unresolved V gene accounts for under half, and the others remain unexplained. V and J calls and clone size are as listed in that table; D and trimming were resolved from the DNA. The sample table shows around 1,900,000 clones, and around 95% are seen once. The biggest ten clones account for approximately 1.7% of the sample.

The material sequenced was naive CD8+ T cells from PBMCs. This sample's cell subset or site label indicates: CD45RA+CCR7+. This clonotype originated in a man aged 18 to 30 in good health. Some clones in this sample may be carry-over from other donors' samples. The chain is made from TRBV7-9 and TRBJ1-4; 8 nucleotides in the junction match TRBD1. The DNA sequence is given as TGTGCCAGCAGCTCAGGGGGCGCCGACGAAAAACTGTTTTTT. This yields the protein CASSSGGADEKLFF. Here the CDR3 is joined to the reference TRBV7-9 and TRBJ1-4 genes, and the full variable domain is: DTGVSQNPRHKITKRGQNVTFRCDPISEHNRLYWYRQTLGQGPEFLTYFQNEAQLEKSRLLSDRFSAERPKGSFSTLEIQRTEQGDSAMYLCASSSGGADEKLFFGSGTQLSVL.